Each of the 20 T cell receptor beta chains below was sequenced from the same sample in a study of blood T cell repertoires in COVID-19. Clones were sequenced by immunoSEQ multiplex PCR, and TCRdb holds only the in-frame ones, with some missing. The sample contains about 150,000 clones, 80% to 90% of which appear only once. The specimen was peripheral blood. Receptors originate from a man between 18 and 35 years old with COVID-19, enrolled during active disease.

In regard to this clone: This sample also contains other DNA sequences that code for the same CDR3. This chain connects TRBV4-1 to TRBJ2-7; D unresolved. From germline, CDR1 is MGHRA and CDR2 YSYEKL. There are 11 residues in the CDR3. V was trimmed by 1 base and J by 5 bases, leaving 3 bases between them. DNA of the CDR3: TGCGCCAGCAGCCAAGCTGACGAGCAGTACTTC. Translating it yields CASSQADEQYF.

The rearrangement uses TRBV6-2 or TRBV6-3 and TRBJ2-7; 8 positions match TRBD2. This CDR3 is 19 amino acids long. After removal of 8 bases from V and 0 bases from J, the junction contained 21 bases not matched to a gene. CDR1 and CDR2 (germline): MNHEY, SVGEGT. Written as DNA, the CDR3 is TGTGCCAGCCGCCTGCCCCGTGGGTCGGGAGGGTTAAGCTCCTACGAGCAGTACTTC. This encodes CASRLPRGSGGLSSYEQYF.

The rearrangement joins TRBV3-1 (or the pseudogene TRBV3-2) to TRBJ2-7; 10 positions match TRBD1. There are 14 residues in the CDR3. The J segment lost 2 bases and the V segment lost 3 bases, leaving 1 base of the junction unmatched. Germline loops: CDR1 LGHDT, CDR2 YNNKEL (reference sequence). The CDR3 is CASSHGQGAYEQYF. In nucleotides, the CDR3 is TGTGCCAGCAGCCACGGACAGGGGGCCTACGAGCAGTACTTC.

The CDR3 nucleotides are TGTGCCAGCAGCCCTTTACAGGTTCCCTCCTACGAGCAGTACTTC. Its translation is CASSPLQVPSYEQYF. V is TRBV7-8 and J is TRBJ2-7; tentatively, D is TRBD1 (5 bases). The ends were cut back, 5 bases at V and 0 bases at J, with 14 bases in the middle. CDR3 size: 15 residues. Germline values: CDR1 SGHVS, CDR2 FQNEAQ.

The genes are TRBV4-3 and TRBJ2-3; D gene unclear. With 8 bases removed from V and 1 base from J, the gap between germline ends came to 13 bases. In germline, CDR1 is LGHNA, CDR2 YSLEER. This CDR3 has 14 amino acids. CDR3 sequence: CASRLRLGTDTQYF. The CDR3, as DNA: TGCGCCAGCCGTTTAAGACTTGGCACAGATACGCAGTATTTT.

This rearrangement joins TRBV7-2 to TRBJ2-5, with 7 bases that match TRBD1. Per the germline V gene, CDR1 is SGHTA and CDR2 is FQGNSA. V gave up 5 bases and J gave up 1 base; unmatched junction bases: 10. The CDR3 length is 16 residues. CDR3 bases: TGTGCCAGCAGCAACTCCGGGACAGCGTTCCAAGAGACCCAGTACTTC. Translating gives CASSNSGTAFQETQYF.

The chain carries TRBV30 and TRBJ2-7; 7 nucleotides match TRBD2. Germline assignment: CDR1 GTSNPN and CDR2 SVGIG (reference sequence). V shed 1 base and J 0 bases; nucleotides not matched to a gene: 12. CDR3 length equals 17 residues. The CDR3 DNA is TGTGCCTGGAGTGACCCCCGGTGGGGGGGTTACTCCTACGAGCAGTACTTC. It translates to CAWSDPRWGGYSYEQYF.

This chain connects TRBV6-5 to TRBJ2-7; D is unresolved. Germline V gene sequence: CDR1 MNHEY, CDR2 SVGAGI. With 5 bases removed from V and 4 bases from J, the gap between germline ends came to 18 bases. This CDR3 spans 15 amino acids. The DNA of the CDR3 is TGTGCCAGCAGTACCGGGTCCCGGCCTAATTACGAGCAGTACTTC. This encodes CASSTGSRPNYEQYF.

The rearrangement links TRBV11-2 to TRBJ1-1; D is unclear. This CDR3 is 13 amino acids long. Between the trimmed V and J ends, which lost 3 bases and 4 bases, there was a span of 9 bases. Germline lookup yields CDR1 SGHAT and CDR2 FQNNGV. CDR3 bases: TGTGCCAGCAGCTTTGGCCCGGGCACTGAAGCTTTCTTT. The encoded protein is CASSFGPGTEAFF.

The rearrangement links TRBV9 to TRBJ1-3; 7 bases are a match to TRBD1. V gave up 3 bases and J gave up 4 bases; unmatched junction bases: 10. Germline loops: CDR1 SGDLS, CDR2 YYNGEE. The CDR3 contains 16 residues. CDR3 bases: TGTGCCAGCAGCGCGGACGGGACAGTGGGAGGAAACACCATATATTTT. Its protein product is CASSADGTVGGNTIYF.

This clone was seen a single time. CDR3 protein: CASSVNRDSSSYNEQFF. CDR3 sequence (DNA): TGCGCCAGCAGTGTGAATCGGGATTCGAGCTCCTACAATGAGCAGTTCTTC. The chain carries TRBV5-1 and TRBJ2-1; perhaps TRBD2 as D (5 bases). V dropped 5 bases and J dropped 0 bases, with 18 bases sitting between them. CDR3 length: 17 residues. Germline V CDR1 and CDR2: SGHRS, YFSETQ.

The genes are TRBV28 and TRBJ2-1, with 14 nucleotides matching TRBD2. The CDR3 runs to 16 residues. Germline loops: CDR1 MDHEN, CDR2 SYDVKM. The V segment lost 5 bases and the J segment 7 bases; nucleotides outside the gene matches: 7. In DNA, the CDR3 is TGTGCCAGCAGTCCTCCGGGACTAGCGGGAGCTAATGAGCAGTTCTTC. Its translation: CASSPPGLAGANEQFF. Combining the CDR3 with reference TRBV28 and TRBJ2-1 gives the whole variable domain DVKVTQSSRYLVKRTGEKVFLECVQDMDHENMFWYRQDPGLGLRLIYFSYDVKMKEKGDIPEGYSVSREKKERFSLILESASTNQTSMYLCASSPPGLAGANEQFFGPGTRLTVL.

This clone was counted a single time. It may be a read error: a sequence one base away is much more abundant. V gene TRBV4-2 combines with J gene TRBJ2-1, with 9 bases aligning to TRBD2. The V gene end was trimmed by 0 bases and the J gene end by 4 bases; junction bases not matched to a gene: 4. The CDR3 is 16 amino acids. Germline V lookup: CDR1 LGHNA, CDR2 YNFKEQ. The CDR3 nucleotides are TGTGCCAGCAGCCAAGATGGGCTAGCGGGATACAATGAGCAGTTCTTC. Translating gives CASSQDGLAGYNEQFF.

The CDR3 DNA reads TGTGCCAGCGGGGACAGGGAGGCCTATGGCTACACCTTC. Its protein is CASGDREAYGYTF. The V call is TRBV6-5, the J call TRBJ1-2; 9 bases line up with TRBD1. V gave up 8 bases and J gave up 4 bases; unmatched junction bases: 5. The CDR3 covers 13 residues. Germline V gene data show CDR1 as MNHEY and CDR2 as SVGAGI.

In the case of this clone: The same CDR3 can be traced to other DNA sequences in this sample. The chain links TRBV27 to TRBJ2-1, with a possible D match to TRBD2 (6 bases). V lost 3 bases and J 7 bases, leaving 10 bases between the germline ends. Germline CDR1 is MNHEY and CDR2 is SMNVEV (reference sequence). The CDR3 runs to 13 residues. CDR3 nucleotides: TGTGCCAGCAGTTTGGGGGGAGGAAATGAGCAGTTCTTC. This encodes CASSLGGGNEQFF.

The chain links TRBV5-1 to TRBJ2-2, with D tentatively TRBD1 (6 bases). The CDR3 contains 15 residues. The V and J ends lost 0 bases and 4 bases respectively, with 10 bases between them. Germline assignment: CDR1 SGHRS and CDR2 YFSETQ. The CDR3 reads CASSLAVQGTGELFF. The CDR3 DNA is TGCGCCAGCAGCTTGGCCGTACAGGGCACCGGGGAGCTGTTTTTT.

In nucleotides, the CDR3 is TGCAGCGTCGGACTAGGAGGGGTCTACGAGCAGTACTTC. Protein product: CSVGLGGVYEQYF. The chain uses TRBV29-1 and TRBJ2-7; TRBD2 aligns across 7 bases. CDR3 length: 13 residues. V lost 6 bases, J lost 3 bases, and 8 bases stayed unmatched. Germline CDR1 SQVTM, CDR2 ANQGSEA.

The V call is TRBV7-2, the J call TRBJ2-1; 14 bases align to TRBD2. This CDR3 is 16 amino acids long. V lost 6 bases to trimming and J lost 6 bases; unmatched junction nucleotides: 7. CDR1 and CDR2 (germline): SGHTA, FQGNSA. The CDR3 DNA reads TGTGCCAGCAGACCGCCCGGGACTAGCGGGAGCAATGAGCAGTTCTTC. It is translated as CASRPPGTSGSNEQFF.

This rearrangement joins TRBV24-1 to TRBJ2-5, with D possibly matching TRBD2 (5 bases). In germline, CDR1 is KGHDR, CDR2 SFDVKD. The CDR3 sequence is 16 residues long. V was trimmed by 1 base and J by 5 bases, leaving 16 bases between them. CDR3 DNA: TGTGCCACCAGTGATTTTAGAGGAGGAATAGGGGAGACCCAGTACTTC. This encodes CATSDFRGGIGETQYF.

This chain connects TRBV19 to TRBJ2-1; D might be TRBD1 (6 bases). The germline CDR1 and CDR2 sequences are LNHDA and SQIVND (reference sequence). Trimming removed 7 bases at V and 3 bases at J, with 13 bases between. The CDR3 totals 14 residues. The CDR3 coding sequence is TGTGCCAGTACCCTACTGGGACACTACAATGAGCAGTTCTTC. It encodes CASTLLGHYNEQFF.